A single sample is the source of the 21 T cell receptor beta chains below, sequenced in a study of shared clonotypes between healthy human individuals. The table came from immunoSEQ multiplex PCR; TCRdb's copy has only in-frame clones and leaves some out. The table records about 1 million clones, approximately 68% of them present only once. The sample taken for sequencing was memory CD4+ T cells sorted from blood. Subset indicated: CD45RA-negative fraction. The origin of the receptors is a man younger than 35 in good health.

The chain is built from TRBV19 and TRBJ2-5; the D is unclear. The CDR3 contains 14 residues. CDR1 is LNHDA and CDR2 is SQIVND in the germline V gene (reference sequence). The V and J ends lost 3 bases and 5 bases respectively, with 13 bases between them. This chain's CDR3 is CASSIGPWPETQYF. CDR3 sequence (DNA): TGTGCCAGTAGTATTGGCCCTTGGCCGGAGACCCAGTACTTC.

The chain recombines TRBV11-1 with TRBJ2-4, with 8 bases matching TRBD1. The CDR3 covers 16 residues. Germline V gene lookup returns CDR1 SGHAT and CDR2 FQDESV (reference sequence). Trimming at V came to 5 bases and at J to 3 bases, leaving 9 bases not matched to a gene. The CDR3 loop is CASSRDRGGGKNIQYF. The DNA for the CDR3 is TGTGCCAGCAGCCGAGACAGGGGTGGAGGCAAAAACATTCAGTACTTC. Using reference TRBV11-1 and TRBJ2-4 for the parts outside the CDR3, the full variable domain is EAEVAQSPRYKITEKSQAVAFWCDPISGHATLYWYRQILGQGPELLVQFQDESVVDDSQLPKDRFSAERLKGVDSTLKIQPAELGDSAMYLCASSRDRGGGKNIQYFGAGTRLSVL.

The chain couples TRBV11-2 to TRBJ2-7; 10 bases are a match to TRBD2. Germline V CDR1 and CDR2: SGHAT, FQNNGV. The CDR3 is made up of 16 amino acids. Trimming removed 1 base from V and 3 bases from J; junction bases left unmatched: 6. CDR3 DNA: TGTGCCAGCAGCTTAGTGGGTAGCGGGGGGAGCTACGAGCAGTACTTC. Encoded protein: CASSLVGSGGSYEQYF. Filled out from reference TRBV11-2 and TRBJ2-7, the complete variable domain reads EAGVAQSPRYKIIEKRQSVAFWCNPISGHATLYWYQQILGQGPKLLIQFQNNGVVDDSQLPKDRFSAERLKGVDSTLKIQPAKLEDSAVYLCASSLVGSGGSYEQYFGPGTRLTVT.

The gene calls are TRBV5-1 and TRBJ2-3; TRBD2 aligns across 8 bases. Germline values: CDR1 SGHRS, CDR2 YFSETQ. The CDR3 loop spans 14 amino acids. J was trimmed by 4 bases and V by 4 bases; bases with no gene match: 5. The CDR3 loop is CASSTGGPSDTQYF. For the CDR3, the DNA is TGCGCCAGCAGCACGGGGGGGCCGTCAGATACGCAGTATTTT.

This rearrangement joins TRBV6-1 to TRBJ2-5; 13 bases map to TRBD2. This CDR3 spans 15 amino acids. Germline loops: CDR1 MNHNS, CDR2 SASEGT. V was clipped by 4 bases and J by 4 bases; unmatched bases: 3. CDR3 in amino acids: CASSGGTSGVETQYF. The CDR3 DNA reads TGTGCCAGCAGTGGGGGGACTAGCGGGGTAGAGACCCAGTACTTC.

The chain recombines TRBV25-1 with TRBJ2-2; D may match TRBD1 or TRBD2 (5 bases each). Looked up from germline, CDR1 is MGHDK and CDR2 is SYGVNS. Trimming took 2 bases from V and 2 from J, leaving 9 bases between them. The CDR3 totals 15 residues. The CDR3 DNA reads TGTGCCAGCAGTGAAAGAGGGGCAAACACCGGGGAGCTGTTTTTT. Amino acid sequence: CASSERGANTGELFF.

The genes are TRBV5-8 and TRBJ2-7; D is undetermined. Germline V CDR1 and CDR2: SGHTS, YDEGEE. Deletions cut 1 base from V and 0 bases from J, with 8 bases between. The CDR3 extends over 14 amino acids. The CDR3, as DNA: TGTGCCAGCAGCTTGTCTGCCTCCTCCTACGAGCAGTACTTC. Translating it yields CASSLSASSYEQYF.

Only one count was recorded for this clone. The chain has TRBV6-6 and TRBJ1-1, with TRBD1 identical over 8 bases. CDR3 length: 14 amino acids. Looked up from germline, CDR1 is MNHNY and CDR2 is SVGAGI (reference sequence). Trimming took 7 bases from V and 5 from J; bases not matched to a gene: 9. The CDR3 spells CASKTTGERTEAFF. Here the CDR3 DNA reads TGTGCCAGCAAGACGACAGGGGAGCGGACTGAAGCTTTCTTT.

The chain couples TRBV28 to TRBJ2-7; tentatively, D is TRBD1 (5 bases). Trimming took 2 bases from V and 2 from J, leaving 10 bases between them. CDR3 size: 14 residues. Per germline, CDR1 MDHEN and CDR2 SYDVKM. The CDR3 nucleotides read TGTGCCAGCAGTTTACGTCAGGGTGCCTACGAGCAGTACTTC. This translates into CASSLRQGAYEQYF.

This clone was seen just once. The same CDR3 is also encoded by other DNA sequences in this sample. CDR3 residues: CASSSTSGGYNEQFF. Here the CDR3 DNA reads TGTGCCAGCAGCTCGACTAGCGGGGGGTACAATGAGCAGTTCTTC. This chain links TRBV7-2 with TRBJ2-1; TRBD2 aligns across 13 bases. Trimming took 4 bases from V and 4 from J; bases not matched to a gene: 1. Looked up from germline, CDR1 is SGHTA and CDR2 is FQGNSA. The CDR3 runs 15 residues.

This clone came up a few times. The CDR3 here is CASSEGVGRTEAFF. CDR3 nucleotide sequence: TGCGCCAGCAGTGAAGGGGTAGGAAGGACTGAAGCTTTCTTT. The rearrangement joins TRBV10-1 to TRBJ1-1; possibly TRBD1 for D (5 bases). V dropped 3 bases and J dropped 5 bases, with 13 bases sitting between them. In germline, CDR1 is WNHNN, CDR2 SYGVQD (reference sequence). CDR3 length equals 14 residues.

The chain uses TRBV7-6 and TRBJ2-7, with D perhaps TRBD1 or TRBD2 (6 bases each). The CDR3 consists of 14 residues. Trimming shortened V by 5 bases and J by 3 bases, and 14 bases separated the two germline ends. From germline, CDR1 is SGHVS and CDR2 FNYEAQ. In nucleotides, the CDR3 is TGTGCCAGCAGCGGCGTGAGGGGGGACTACGAGCAGTACTTC. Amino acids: CASSGVRGDYEQYF. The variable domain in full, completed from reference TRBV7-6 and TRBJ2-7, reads GAGVSQSPRYKVTKRGQDVALRCDPISGHVSLYWYRQALGQGPEFLTYFNYEAQQDKSGLPNDRFSAERPEGSISTLTIQRTEQRDSAMYRCASSGVRGDYEQYFGPGTRLTVT.

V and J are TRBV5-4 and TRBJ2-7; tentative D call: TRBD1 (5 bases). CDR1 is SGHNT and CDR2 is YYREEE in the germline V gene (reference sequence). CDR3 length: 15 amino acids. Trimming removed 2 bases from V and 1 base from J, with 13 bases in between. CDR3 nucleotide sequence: TGTGCCAGCAGCTTAGCTGGGGCGGAATCCTACGAGCAGTACTTC. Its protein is CASSLAGAESYEQYF. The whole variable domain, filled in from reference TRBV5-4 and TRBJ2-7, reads ETGVTQSPTHLIKTRGQQVTLRCSSQSGHNTVSWYQQALGQGPQFIFQYYREEENGRGNFPPRFSGLQFPNYSSELNVNALELDDSALYLCASSLAGAESYEQYFGPGTRLTVT.

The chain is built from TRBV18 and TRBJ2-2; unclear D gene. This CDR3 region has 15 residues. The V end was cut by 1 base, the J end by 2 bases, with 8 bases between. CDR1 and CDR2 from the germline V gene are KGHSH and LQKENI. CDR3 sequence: CASSPQQSNTGELFF. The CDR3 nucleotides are TGTGCCAGCTCACCACAGCAGAGTAACACCGGGGAGCTGTTTTTT. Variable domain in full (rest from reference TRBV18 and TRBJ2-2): NAGVMQNPRHLVRRRGQEARLRCSPMKGHSHVYWYRQLPEEGLKFMVYLQKENIIDESGMPKERFSAEFPKEGPSILRIQQVVRGDSAAYFCASSPQQSNTGELFFGEGSRLTVL.

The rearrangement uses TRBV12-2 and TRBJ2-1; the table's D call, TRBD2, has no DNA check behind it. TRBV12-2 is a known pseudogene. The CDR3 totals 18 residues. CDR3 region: CASRLAPGLAGAHNEQFF. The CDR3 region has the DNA TGTGCAAGTCGCTTAGCCCCGGGACTAGCGGGAGCCCACAATGAGCAGTTCTTC.

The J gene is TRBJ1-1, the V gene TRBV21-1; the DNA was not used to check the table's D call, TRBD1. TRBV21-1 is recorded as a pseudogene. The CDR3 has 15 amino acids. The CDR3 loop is CASSAPDRGGTEAFF. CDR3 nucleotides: TGTGCCAGCAGCGCGCCGGACAGGGGGGGCACTGAAGCTTTCTTT.

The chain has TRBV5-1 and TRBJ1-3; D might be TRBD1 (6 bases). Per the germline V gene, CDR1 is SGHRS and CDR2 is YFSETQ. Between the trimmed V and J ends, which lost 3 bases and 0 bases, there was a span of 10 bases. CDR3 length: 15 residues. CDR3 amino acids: CASSSDSRSGNTIYF. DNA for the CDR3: TGCGCCAGCAGCTCGGACAGCCGCTCTGGAAACACCATATATTTT.

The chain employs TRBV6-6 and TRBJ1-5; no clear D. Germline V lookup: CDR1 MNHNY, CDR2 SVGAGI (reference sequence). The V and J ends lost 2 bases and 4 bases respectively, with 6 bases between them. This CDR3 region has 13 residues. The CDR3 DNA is TGTGCCAGCAGTTACGCCCAAAATCAGCCCCAGCATTTT. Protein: CASSYAQNQPQHF.

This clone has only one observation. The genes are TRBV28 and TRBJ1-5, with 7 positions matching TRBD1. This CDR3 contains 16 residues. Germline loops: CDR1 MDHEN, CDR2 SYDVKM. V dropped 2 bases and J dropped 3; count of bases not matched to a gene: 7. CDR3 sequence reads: CASSLTPGGFNQPQHF. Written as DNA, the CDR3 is TGTGCCAGCAGTTTAACGCCAGGGGGTTTCAATCAGCCCCAGCATTTT.

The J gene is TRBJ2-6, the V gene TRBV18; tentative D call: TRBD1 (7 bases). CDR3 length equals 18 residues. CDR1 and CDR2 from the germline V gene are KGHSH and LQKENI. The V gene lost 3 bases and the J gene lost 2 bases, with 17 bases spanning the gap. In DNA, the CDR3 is TGTGCCAGCTCACCCAGGACAGGCCCGGGGGCTGGGGCCAACGTCCTGACTTTC. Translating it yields CASSPRTGPGAGANVLTF.

Here the CDR3 reads CASSLEQPYEQYF. CDR3 sequence (DNA): TGTGCCAGCAGCTTAGAACAGCCCTACGAGCAGTACTTC. The chain links TRBV11-1 to TRBJ2-7, with D uncertain. The V end was cut by 1 base, the J end by 2 bases, with 6 bases between. This CDR3 is built from 13 residues. Germline CDR1 SGHAT, CDR2 FQDESV (reference sequence).